The subject of this entry is one T cell receptor (beta chain). The antigen remains unidentified. The CDR3 covers 15 residues. The germline gives CDR1 LNHDA, CDR2 SQIVND (reference sequence). This sample is part of a study of CXCR3-negative and CXCR3-positive naive CD8 T cells. General observations from the study: CXCR3 levels fell partly with cryopreservation; most assays relied on fresh PBMCs.

The TRB libraries of cDNA were built by UMI-labeled 5' RACE. From the 5' RACE reads, TCRdb lists one entry per CDR3 protein and no DNA. The table for this sample gives some 130,000 distinct CDR3 sequences. This chain joins TRBV19 and TRBJ2-5; no DNA is available, so the TRBD2 call from TCRdb remains unchecked. Material: naive CXCR3- CD8+ T cells from blood. Subset denoted: CD45RO-CCR7+CD27+CD95- naive CD8+ T cells lacking CXCR3 (TNR3-). The sequence derives from a human donor in good health. Some clones in this sample may be carry-over from other donors' samples. The CDR3 region is CASTWTSGNQETQYF. Full variable domain (outside the CDR3, taken from reference TRBV19 and TRBJ2-5): DGGITQSPKYLFRKEGQNVTLSCEQNLNHDAMYWYRQDPGQGLRLIYYSQIVNDFQKGDIAEGYSVSREKKESFPLTVTSAQKNPTAFYLCASTWTSGNQETQYFGPGTRLLVL.